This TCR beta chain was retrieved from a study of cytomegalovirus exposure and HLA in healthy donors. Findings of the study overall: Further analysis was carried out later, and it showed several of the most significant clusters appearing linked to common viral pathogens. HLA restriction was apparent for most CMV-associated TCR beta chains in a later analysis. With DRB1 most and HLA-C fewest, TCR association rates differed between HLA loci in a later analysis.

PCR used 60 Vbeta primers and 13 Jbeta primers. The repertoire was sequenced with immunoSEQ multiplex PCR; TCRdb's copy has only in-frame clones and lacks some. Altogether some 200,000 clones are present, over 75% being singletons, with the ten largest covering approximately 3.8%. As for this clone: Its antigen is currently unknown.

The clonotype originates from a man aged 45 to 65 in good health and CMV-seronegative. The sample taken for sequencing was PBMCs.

The DNA for the CDR3 is TGTGCCAGCAGCACTCACCCGCGGACCACAGGGCAGACCCAGTACTTC. This encodes CASSTHPRTTGQTQYF. This chain links TRBV9 with TRBJ2-5, with TRBD1 as a possible D gene (6 bases). Between the trimmed V and J ends, which lost 4 bases and 6 bases, there was a span of 22 bases. Germline V gene data show CDR1 as SGDLS and CDR2 as YYNGEE. This CDR3 contains 16 residues.